Below are 15 T cell receptor beta chains sequenced from a single sample in a study of shared clonotypes between healthy human individuals. Naivety among CD8 cells was defined by CD45RO negativity and positive CCR7 selection, thereby excluding terminally differentiated effector memory CD45RA+ cells. Method: immunoSEQ multiplex PCR; TCRdb's copy keeps in-frame clones and lacks some. The table lists 500,000 to 700,000 clones, 90% to 95% of them singletons. The sequenced sample consisted of naive CD8+ T cells sorted from blood. The receptors stem from a woman aged 25 to 45 in good health.

The gene calls are TRBV25-1 and TRBJ1-1; the D gene is possibly TRBD1 (5 bases). Trimming stripped 1 base from V and 8 bases from J, with 11 bases between. The CDR3 runs 13 residues. Germline V lookup: CDR1 MGHDK, CDR2 SYGVNS. CDR3 DNA sequence: TGTGCCAGCAGTGAATCCAGGGCATCCGAAGCTTTCTTT. Protein product: CASSESRASEAFF. Filled out from reference TRBV25-1 and TRBJ1-1, the complete variable domain reads EADIYQTPRYLVIGTGKKITLECSQTMGHDKMYWYQQDPGMELHLIHYSYGVNSTEKGDLSSESTVSRIRTEHFPLTLESARPSHTSQYLCASSESRASEAFFGQGTRLTVV.

This chain joins TRBV29-1 and TRBJ1-2, with D perhaps matching TRBD1 (5 bases). This CDR3 comprises 14 residues. V shed 1 base and J shed 4 bases, with 13 bases lying between them. The germline V gene has CDR1 SQVTM and CDR2 ANQGSEA. CDR3 nucleotide sequence: TGCAGCGTTGAAGGAATTGACAGCCTCTATGGCTACACCTTC. Amino acids: CSVEGIDSLYGYTF.

The CDR3 coding sequence is TGTGCCAGTAGTATAGATCCTGTGGGACAGCCCCAGCATTTT. Its protein is CASSIDPVGQPQHF. This sequence joins TRBV19 and TRBJ1-5, with D hard to call. V was pared by 0 bases and J by 7 bases, with 10 bases between. The germline gives CDR1 LNHDA, CDR2 SQIVND (reference sequence). The CDR3 is 14 residues long.

This clone has only one observation. The rearrangement uses TRBV19 and TRBJ2-3; a possible D gene is TRBD1 (6 bases). Germline V gives CDR1 LNHDA, CDR2 SQIVND (reference sequence). This CDR3 region has 13 residues. Trimming took 5 bases from V and 4 from J, leaving 10 bases between them. In DNA, the CDR3 is TGTGCCAGTAGTTCGTCAGGGGCAGATACGCAGTATTTT. This codes for CASSSSGADTQYF.

As for this clone: The sample contains more than one DNA sequence encoding this CDR3. This chain uses TRBV10-1 with TRBJ2-7; D unresolved. V was cut by 2 bases and J by 3 bases, with 5 bases left in between. Germline CDR1 reads WNHNN; CDR2 reads SYGVQD (reference sequence). CDR3 length: 12 residues. CDR3 residues: CASSEPGYEQYF. Here the CDR3 DNA reads TGCGCCAGCAGTGAGCCCGGCTACGAGCAGTACTTC.

V is TRBV28 and J is TRBJ1-1, with D hard to call. The CDR3 spans 13 residues. V dropped 6 bases and J dropped 0 bases, with 8 bases sitting between them. Germline lookup yields CDR1 MDHEN and CDR2 SYDVKM. The CDR3 DNA reads as TGTGCCAGCAGGCCAGCAATGAACACTGAAGCTTTCTTT. Its protein product is CASRPAMNTEAFF. Drawing the rest from reference TRBV28 and TRBJ1-1, the complete variable domain is DVKVTQSSRYLVKRTGEKVFLECVQDMDHENMFWYRQDPGLGLRLIYFSYDVKMKEKGDIPEGYSVSREKKERFSLILESASTNQTSMYLCASRPAMNTEAFFGQGTRLTVV.

The chain employs TRBV4-1 and TRBJ1-2, with D unresolved. The CDR3 loop spans 14 amino acids. The V and J ends lost 1 base and 0 bases respectively, with 6 bases between them. Germline V lookup: CDR1 MGHRA, CDR2 YSYEKL. CDR3 amino acids: CASSQVQANYGYTF. Here the CDR3 DNA reads TGCGCCAGCAGCCAAGTTCAAGCTAACTATGGCTACACCTTC.

The rearrangement joins TRBV19 to TRBJ2-3; unclear D gene. The CDR3 runs 13 residues. The V end was cut by 7 bases, the J end by 0 bases, with 8 bases between. Looked up from germline, CDR1 is LNHDA and CDR2 is SQIVND (reference sequence). In DNA, the CDR3 is TGTGCCAGTACGGTACCTAGCACAGATACGCAGTATTTT. Its protein is CASTVPSTDTQYF.

This chain links TRBV19 with TRBJ2-1; 7 bases align to TRBD2. CDR1 is LNHDA and CDR2 is SQIVND in the germline V gene (reference sequence). Trimming cost V 5 bases and J 2 bases; bases outside gene matches: 6. The CDR3 totals 15 residues. The CDR3 loop is CASSDRGVTYNEQFF. Written as DNA, the CDR3 is TGTGCCAGTAGTGATCGGGGGGTAACCTACAATGAGCAGTTCTTC. The entire variable domain, with the rest obtained from reference TRBV19 and TRBJ2-1, is as follows: DGGITQSPKYLFRKEGQNVTLSCEQNLNHDAMYWYRQDPGQGLRLIYYSQIVNDFQKGDIAEGYSVSREKKESFPLTVTSAQKNPTAFYLCASSDRGVTYNEQFFGPGTRLTVL.

V usage is TRBV29-1 and J usage is TRBJ1-2; D unresolved. Looked up from germline, CDR1 is SQVTM and CDR2 is ANQGSEA. This CDR3 is built from 11 residues. V was cut by 1 base and J by 8 bases, with 8 bases left in between. This CDR3 reads CSVEGGQGYTF. CDR3 nucleotides: TGCAGCGTTGAAGGAGGTCAGGGCTACACCTTC. Using reference TRBV29-1 and TRBJ1-2 for the parts outside the CDR3, the full variable domain is SAVISQKPSRDICQRGTSLTIQCQVDSQVTMMFWYRQQPGQSLTLIATANQGSEATYESGFVIDKFPISRPNLTFSTLTVSNMSPEDSSIYLCSVEGGQGYTFGSGTRLTVV.

V usage is TRBV9 and J usage is TRBJ1-5; no reliable D call. The V end was cut by 3 bases, the J end by 3 bases, with 13 bases between. The CDR3 is made up of 15 amino acids. CDR1 and CDR2 (germline): SGDLS, YYNGEE. CDR3 bases: TGTGCCAGCAGCGCTGATGTAGGGAACAATCAGCCCCAGCATTTT. Amino acids: CASSADVGNNQPQHF.

This sequence joins TRBV4-1 and TRBJ1-4, with 9 bases identical to TRBD1. Germline loops: CDR1 MGHRA, CDR2 YSYEKL. V lost 5 bases, J lost 8 bases, and 12 bases stayed unmatched. The CDR3 extends over 16 amino acids. CDR3 loop: CASSAGDRAFKEKLFF. CDR3 nucleotides: TGCGCCAGCAGCGCGGGGGACAGGGCTTTTAAGGAAAAACTGTTTTTT.

The V gene is TRBV25-1, the J gene TRBJ2-1, with TRBD1 matching over 7 bases. V dropped 11 bases and J dropped 9; count of bases not matched to a gene: 13. This CDR3 is built from 13 residues. Germline CDR1 MGHDK, CDR2 SYGVNS. CDR3 in DNA: TGTGCCGCAGGGGGACAACGCATCGGTGAGCAGTTCTTC. Translating gives CAAGGQRIGEQFF.

A few counts support this clone. The rearrangement links TRBV5-1 to TRBJ1-2; the D is unclear. The CDR3 sequence is 15 residues long. Germline CDR1 is SGHRS and CDR2 is YFSETQ. The germline V and J ends were trimmed by 0 bases and 1 base, with 10 bases remaining between them. DNA of the CDR3: TGCGCCAGCAGCTTGGAACAGCCTCTTAACTATGGCTACACCTTC. Its protein product is CASSLEQPLNYGYTF.

Concerning this clone itself: Other nucleotide sequences from this sample produce the same CDR3. The rearrangement uses TRBV29-1 and TRBJ2-1; no reliable D call. Deletions cut 4 bases from V and 7 bases from J, with 5 bases between. The CDR3 totals 10 residues. CDR1 SQVTM and CDR2 ANQGSEA come from the germline V gene. Here the CDR3 DNA reads TGCAGCGTTGGGGTGAATGAGCAGTTCTTC. Translating gives CSVGVNEQFF.